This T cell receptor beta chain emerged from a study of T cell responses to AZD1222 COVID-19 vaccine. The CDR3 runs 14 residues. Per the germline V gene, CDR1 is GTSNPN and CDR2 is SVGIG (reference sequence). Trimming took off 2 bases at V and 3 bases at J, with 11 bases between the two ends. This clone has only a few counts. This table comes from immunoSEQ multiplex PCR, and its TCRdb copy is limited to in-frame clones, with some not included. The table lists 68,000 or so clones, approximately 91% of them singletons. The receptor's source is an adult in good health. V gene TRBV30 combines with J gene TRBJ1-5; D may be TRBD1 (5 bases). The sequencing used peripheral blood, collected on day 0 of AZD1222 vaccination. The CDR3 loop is CAWSQGHINQPQHF. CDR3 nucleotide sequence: TGTGCCTGGAGTCAAGGACACATCAATCAGCCCCAGCATTTT.